The next 10 T cell receptor beta chains were all read from a single sample in a study of OX40 agonist ivuxolimab in advanced cancers. Data came from immunoSEQ multiplex PCR; TCRdb stores just in-frame clones and leaves some out. Of some 90,000 clones in the sample, roughly 84% were seen once. The input for sequencing was CD4+ or CD8+ T cells sorted from blood, taken in a trial of the OX40 agonist ivuxolimab. The receptors derive from an adult with an advanced solid tumor such as melanoma, head and neck, liver or kidney cancer.

The gene calls are TRBV18 and TRBJ2-7; the D is unclear. Trimming removed 4 bases at V and 5 bases at J, with 6 bases between. The CDR3 spans 11 residues. The germline V gene has CDR1 KGHSH and CDR2 LQKENI. The chain's CDR3 is CASSLTDEQYF. CDR3 bases: TGTGCCAGCTCACTTACGGACGAGCAGTACTTC.

The chain couples TRBV9 to TRBJ1-1; D is uncertain. The ends were cut back, 3 bases at V and 2 bases at J, with 14 bases in the middle. Germline CDR1 SGDLS, CDR2 YYNGEE. This CDR3 comprises 15 residues. CDR3 region: CASSAPGNINTEAFF. The CDR3 DNA sequence: TGTGCCAGCAGCGCCCCCGGGAACATAAACACTGAAGCTTTCTTT. Drawing the rest from reference TRBV9 and TRBJ1-1, the complete variable domain is DSGVTQTPKHLITATGQRVTLRCSPRSGDLSVYWYQQSLDQGLQFLIQYYNGEERAKGNILERFSAQQFPDLHSELNLSSLELGDSALYFCASSAPGNINTEAFFGQGTRLTVV.

V gene TRBV6-1 combines with J gene TRBJ1-5; D unclear. The V and J ends lost 1 base and 9 bases respectively, with 7 bases between them. The CDR3 is 12 residues long. Germline V gene sequence: CDR1 MNHNS, CDR2 SASEGT. The CDR3 bases are TGTGCCAGCAGTGAAGGAGGCAGGCCCCAGCATTTT. Its translation is CASSEGGRPQHF.

The rearrangement links TRBV19 to TRBJ2-1; 7 positions match TRBD1. In germline, CDR1 is LNHDA, CDR2 SQIVND (reference sequence). V dropped 3 bases and J dropped 6; count of bases not matched to a gene: 8. This CDR3 region has 15 residues. Written as DNA, the CDR3 is TGTGCCAGTAGTATGGGGGACAACAGGGGCAATGAGCAGTTCTTC. Its translation: CASSMGDNRGNEQFF.

This sequence joins TRBV6-1 and TRBJ2-7; D remains unclear. Germline assignment: CDR1 MNHNS and CDR2 SASEGT. CDR3 length: 14 amino acids. With 1 base removed from V and 1 base from J, the gap between germline ends came to 8 bases. The CDR3 bases are TGTGCCAGCAGTGAAGGGGCGGTATCCTACGAGCAGTACTTC. Encoded protein: CASSEGAVSYEQYF.

The chain joins TRBV4-3 to TRBJ2-3, with D possibly matching TRBD2 (7 bases). The germline CDR1 and CDR2 sequences are LGHNA and YSLEER. Trimming pared 4 bases from V and 3 bases from J, leaving 14 bases between. The CDR3 consists of 15 residues. DNA of the CDR3: TGCGCCAGCAGCCTGGGGGCTAGCGGAACAGATACGCAGTATTTT. Encoded protein: CASSLGASGTDTQYF.

This chain uses TRBV11-3 with TRBJ2-4; 10 bases are a match to TRBD2. V was pared by 5 bases and J by 0 bases, with 4 bases of the junction left unmatched. Per germline, CDR1 SGHNT and CDR2 YENEEA. This CDR3 spans 16 amino acids. The DNA of the CDR3 is TGTGCCAGCAGCCAACTAGCGGGGTTAGCCAAAAACATTCAGTACTTC. Its protein is CASSQLAGLAKNIQYF.

The chain has TRBV18 and TRBJ1-2; D possibly corresponds to TRBD1 (6 bases). V lost 6 bases to trimming and J lost 4 bases, with 12 bases between them. The V gene's germline CDR1 is KGHSH and CDR2 LQKENI. CDR3 length equals 13 residues. The CDR3 nucleotides read TGTGCCAGCTCCCCGGACAGTATCTATGGCTACACCTTC. Protein product: CASSPDSIYGYTF.

The chain joins TRBV11-2 to TRBJ2-5; TRBD1 matches 9 bases. J gave up 3 bases and V 5 bases, and 4 bases lay outside the gene matches. CDR1 SGHAT and CDR2 FQNNGV come from the germline V gene. The CDR3 runs to 14 residues. Here the CDR3 reads CASSTDRGKETQYF. DNA of the CDR3: TGTGCCAGCAGCACCGACAGGGGGAAAGAGACCCAGTACTTC.

This chain joins TRBV6-5 and TRBJ2-7, with D possibly TRBD1 on 6 matching bases. This CDR3 spans 14 amino acids. V shed 6 bases and J shed 3 bases, with 15 bases lying between them. Looked up from germline, CDR1 is MNHEY and CDR2 is SVGAGI. The CDR3 sequence is CASRATTGLYEQYF. CDR3 sequence (DNA): TGTGCCAGCAGAGCGACCACAGGGCTCTACGAGCAGTACTTC.